Shown below are 12 T cell receptor beta chains from a single sample sequenced in a study of blood T cell repertoires in COVID-19. Assay: immunoSEQ multiplex PCR; the TCRdb copy retains only in-frame clones and omits some. The table has approximately 220,000 clones, 80% to 90% seen once; the top ten hold 4.8%. Source material: PBMCs or T cells enriched from blood (not recorded which). The source of these receptors is a woman aged 45-60 years who had been exposed to COVID-19.

The gene calls are TRBV5-3 and TRBJ2-7, with TRBD1 identical over 10 bases. TRBV5-3 is reported as an ORF; its role is uncertain. The CDR3 totals 17 residues. J lost 4 bases, V lost 0 bases, and 10 bases had no gene match. The CDR3 nucleotides are TGTGCCAGAAGCTTGGCCGGGGACAGGGGTGGTAGGTACGAGCAGTACTTC. This sequence encodes CARSLAGDRGGRYEQYF.

The chain combines TRBV7-9 with TRBJ1-1; D perhaps matches TRBD1 (6 bases). The V end was cut by 5 bases, the J end by 7 bases, with 23 bases between. This CDR3 contains 16 residues. Per germline, CDR1 SEHNR and CDR2 FQNEAQ (reference sequence). This CDR3 is CASSPRDILFEGEAFF. CDR3 DNA sequence: TGTGCCAGCAGCCCCCGGGACATCTTATTCGAGGGTGAAGCTTTCTTT.

This chain links TRBV4-3 with TRBJ2-7, with unresolved D. The germline V and J ends were trimmed by 0 bases and 6 bases, with 12 bases remaining between them. The CDR3 extends over 14 amino acids. CDR1 LGHNA and CDR2 YSLEER come from the germline V gene. This CDR3 is CASSQEIQRGEQYF. The DNA of the CDR3 is TGCGCCAGCAGCCAAGAAATCCAGCGAGGCGAGCAGTACTTC.

V and J are TRBV19 and TRBJ1-2, with D possibly being TRBD1 (6 bases). Germline V gives CDR1 LNHDA, CDR2 SQIVND (reference sequence). V gave up 7 bases and J gave up 4 bases, with 16 bases separating them. This CDR3 region has 14 residues. This CDR3 reads CASTLGGGSYGYTF. CDR3 coding DNA: TGTGCCAGTACCCTTGGGGGCGGTTCCTATGGCTACACCTTC.

This clone has a single count. An end of the junction differs from the germline gene, which may be a read error. The V and J genes are TRBV4-3 and TRBJ2-3, with a weak D call TRBD2 (5 bases). The CDR3 contains 13 residues. In germline, CDR1 is LGHNA, CDR2 YSLEER. Here the CDR3 DNA reads TGCGCCAGCAGCCCAAGGGAGACCCATACGCGGTATTTT. Translation gives CASSPRETHTRYF.

The chain combines TRBV12-3 or TRBV12-4 with TRBJ1-1; D not resolved. The V end was cut by 5 bases, the J end by 2 bases, with 9 bases between. The CDR3 loop spans 13 amino acids. The CDR3 sequence is CASSNQLNTEAFF. The CDR3 nucleotides are TGTGCCAGCAGTAACCAACTAAACACTGAAGCTTTCTTT.

This clone was seen a single time. V gene TRBV7-2 combines with J gene TRBJ1-1; D remains unclear. The germline V gene has CDR1 SGHTA and CDR2 FQGNSA. V lost 3 bases to trimming and J lost 4 bases, with 6 bases between them. This CDR3 is 12 amino acids long. The CDR3 DNA sequence: TGTGCCAGCAGCTTTAGTGGCACTGAAGCTTTCTTT. Translating gives CASSFSGTEAFF.

This sequence joins TRBV19 and TRBJ2-7; TRBD1 agrees at 12 bases. V lost 4 bases and J lost 5; bases outside the gene matches: 12. CDR1 is LNHDA and CDR2 is SQIVND in the germline V gene (reference sequence). The CDR3 covers 17 residues. The DNA of the CDR3 is TGTGCCAGTAGTAATCGGGCGATGGGACAGGGGGCCCACGAGCAGTACTTC. Translation: CASSNRAMGQGAHEQYF.

The sample holds one count of this clone. The V call is TRBV19, the J call TRBJ1-6; TRBD1 is a possible D gene (5 bases). Germline V gene lookup returns CDR1 LNHDA and CDR2 SQIVND (reference sequence). V was clipped by 3 bases and J by 4 bases, with 16 bases between them. The CDR3 contains 17 residues. The CDR3 is CASSIVNRGGYNSPLHF. CDR3 coding DNA: TGTGCCAGTAGTATTGTTAATAGGGGCGGATATAATTCACCCCTCCACTTT.

The chain is built from TRBV27 and TRBJ2-5, with D possibly being TRBD1 (6 bases). This CDR3 is built from 12 residues. CDR1 and CDR2 from the germline V gene are MNHEY and SMNVEV (reference sequence). Between the trimmed V and J ends, which lost 5 bases and 12 bases, there was a span of 16 bases. The CDR3 region is CASSIRGSREYF. The CDR3 coding sequence is TGTGCCAGCAGTATCAGGGGCTCCCGAGAGTACTTC.

The chain couples TRBV6-1 to TRBJ2-3; 9 nucleotides align to TRBD1. J was trimmed by 2 bases and V by 3 bases; bases with no gene match: 12. The CDR3 spans 18 residues. Germline V gene data show CDR1 as MNHNS and CDR2 as SASEGT. The CDR3 region has the DNA TGTGCCAGCAGTGAGGAACAGGGGGCGCATGTTGACACAGATACGCAGTATTTT. It encodes CASSEEQGAHVDTDTQYF.

The chain recombines TRBV28 with TRBJ2-3; D unclear. Germline CDR1 MDHEN, CDR2 SYDVKM. The CDR3 is made up of 15 amino acids. The V end was cut by 5 bases, the J end by 1 base, with 13 bases between. CDR3 nucleotides: TGTGCCAGCAGTGAAGCCCTCCAGGGCACAGATACGCAGTATTTT. It codes for CASSEALQGTDTQYF.